The T cell receptor beta chain described here comes from a study of blood T cell repertoires in COVID-19. Looking at the study overall: Researchers got acute and convalescent COVID-19 samples from the United States, Italy and Spain. PBMCs, B-cell-depleted T cells, or T cells were the source of the cDNA or gDNA that made up the material.

Germline assignment: CDR1 SNHLY and CDR2 FYNNEI. This CDR3 has 16 residues. With V trimmed by 4 bases and J by 4 bases, 5 bases remained unmatched. Methods used by the authors: From reference gene primer amplification, estimates of nucleated cell counts were derived. The method was immunoSEQ multiplex PCR; TCRdb's version includes in-frame clones alone and lacks a portion of them. Clone size and the V and J calls come from that table; the DNA yielded D and trimming. Of about 100,000 clones listed, 80% to 95% were seen once; the top ten hold about 5.7%. The genes are TRBV2 and TRBJ2-2, with TRBD2 matching 11 bases. The receptor was derived from a man aged 50-59 years with active COVID-19. The sample comprised peripheral blood. The CDR3 DNA reads as TGTGCCAGCAGTGTTGGTAGCGGGAGGGCCACCGGGGAGCTGTTTTTT. It codes for CASSVGSGRATGELFF.